The following is a T cell receptor beta chain sequence with its context. Its antigen is as yet unknown. This record comes from a study of shared clonotypes between healthy human individuals. Findings and limits, study-wide: Compared with memory subsets, naive subsets generally had larger estimated richness. Measured sharing among donors was expected to vary with sequencing depth.

The study ran the assay at deep level. The assay was immunoSEQ multiplex PCR, and TCRdb's table has in-frame clones only and misses some. The data hold hundreds of thousands of clones, with roughly 98% observed a single time. Terminally differentiated effector memory CD45RA+ cells were left out of the naive CD8 fraction, which was CD45RO-negative and positively selected for CCR7. With 4 bases removed from V and 6 bases from J, the gap between germline ends came to 17 bases. CDR3 size: 15 residues. Germline values: CDR1 SGHDT, CDR2 YYEEEE. The rearrangement uses TRBV5-6 and TRBJ2-1; weak D call: TRBD2 (5 bases). This sequence was found in a man aged 25 to 40 in good health. Source material: naive CD8+ T cells sorted from blood. CDR3 DNA sequence: TGTGCCAGCAGCGAGGACCTAGCTTGGGCCAATGAGCAGTTCTTC. This translates into CASSEDLAWANEQFF.